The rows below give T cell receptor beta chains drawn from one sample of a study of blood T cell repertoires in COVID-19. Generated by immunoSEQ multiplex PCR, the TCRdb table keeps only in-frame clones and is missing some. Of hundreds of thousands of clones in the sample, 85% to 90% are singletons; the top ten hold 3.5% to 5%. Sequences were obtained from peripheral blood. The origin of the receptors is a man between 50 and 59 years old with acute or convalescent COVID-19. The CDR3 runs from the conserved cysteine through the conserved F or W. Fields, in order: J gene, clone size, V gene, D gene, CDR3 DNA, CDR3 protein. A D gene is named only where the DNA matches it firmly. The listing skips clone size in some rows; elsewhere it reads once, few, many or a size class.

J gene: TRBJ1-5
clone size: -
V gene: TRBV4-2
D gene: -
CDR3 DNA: TGTGCCAGCAGCCAAGATGGTACAGGGAATCAGCCCCAGCATTTT
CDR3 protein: CASSQDGTGNQPQHF

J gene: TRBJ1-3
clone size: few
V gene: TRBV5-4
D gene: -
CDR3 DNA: TGTGCCAGCAGCTTGGGGGGCTCATCCCCCTCTGGAAACACCATATATTTT
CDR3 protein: CASSLGGSSPSGNTIYF

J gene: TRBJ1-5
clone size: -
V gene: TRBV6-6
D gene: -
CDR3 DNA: TGTGCCAGCAGTTACGTACGAGGGAGCAATCAGCCCCAGCATTTT
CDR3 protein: CASSYVRGSNQPQHF

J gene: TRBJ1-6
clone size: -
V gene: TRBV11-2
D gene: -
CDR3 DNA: TGTGCCAGCAGCCAAGGGAGAGGAGTTTATAATTCACCCCTCCACTTT
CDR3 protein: CASSQGRGVYNSPLHF

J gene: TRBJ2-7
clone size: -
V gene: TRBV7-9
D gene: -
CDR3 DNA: TGTGCCAGCAGCCCGTACTCCTACGAGCAGTACTTC
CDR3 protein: CASSPYSYEQYF

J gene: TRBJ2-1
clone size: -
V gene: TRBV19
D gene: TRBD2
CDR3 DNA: TGTGCCAGTAAAAGAGAGCGGGGGGGGTACAATGAGCAGTTCTTC
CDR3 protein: CASKRERGGYNEQFF

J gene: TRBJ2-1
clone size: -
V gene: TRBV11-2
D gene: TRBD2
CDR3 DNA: TGTGCCAGCAGCTTCCCGGGACTAGCGGGGTACAATGAGCAGTTCTTC
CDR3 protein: CASSFPGLAGYNEQFF

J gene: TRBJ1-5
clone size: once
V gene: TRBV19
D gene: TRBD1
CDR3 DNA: TGTGCCAGTAGTTTCCGGGACAGGGGCAATCAGCCCCAGCATTTT
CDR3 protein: CASSFRDRGNQPQHF

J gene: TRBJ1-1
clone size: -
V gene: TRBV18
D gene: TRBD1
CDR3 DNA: TGTGCCAGCACCCGGGACAGAAGTAACACTGAAGCTTTCTTT
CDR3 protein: CASTRDRSNTEAFF

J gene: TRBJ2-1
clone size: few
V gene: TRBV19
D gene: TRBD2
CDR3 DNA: TGTGCCAGCTCAGGCGCCTCTAGCGGGGGGCGGAGTGAGCAGTTCTTC
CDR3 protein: CASSGASSGGRSEQFF

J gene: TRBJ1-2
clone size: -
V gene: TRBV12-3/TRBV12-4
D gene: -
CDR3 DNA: TGTGCCAGCAGTTTAAGGAGATTCTATGGCTACACCTTC
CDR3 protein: CASSLRRFYGYTF

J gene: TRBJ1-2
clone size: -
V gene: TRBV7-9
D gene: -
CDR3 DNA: TGTGCCAGCAGCTTAAGGACAGTCAGAAGTGGCTACACCTTC
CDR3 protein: CASSLRTVRSGYTF

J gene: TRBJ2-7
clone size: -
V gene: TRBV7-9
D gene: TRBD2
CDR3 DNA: TGTGCCAGCAGCTTCGCCGGGGGGGCGAGGGGCGAGCAGTACTTC
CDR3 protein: CASSFAGGARGEQYF

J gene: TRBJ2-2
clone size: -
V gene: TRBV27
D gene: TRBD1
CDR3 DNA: TGTGCCAGCAGTCCCGGACAGGGCCGATTAGGCGGGGAGCTGTTTTTT
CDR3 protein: CASSPGQGRLGGELFF

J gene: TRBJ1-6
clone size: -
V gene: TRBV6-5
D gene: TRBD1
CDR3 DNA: TGTGCCAGCAGGCCAGGGGGGCTTAATTCACCCCTCCACTTT
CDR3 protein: CASRPGGLNSPLHF

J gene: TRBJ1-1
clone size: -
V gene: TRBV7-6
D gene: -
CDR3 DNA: TGTGCCAGCAGCTTAGGACAGACGAACACTGAAGCTTTCTTT
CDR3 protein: CASSLGQTNTEAFF

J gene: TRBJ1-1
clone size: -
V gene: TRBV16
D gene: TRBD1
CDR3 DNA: TGTGCCAGCAGCCAAAGGGACAGTTACACTGAAGCTTTCTTT
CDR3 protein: CASSQRDSYTEAFF

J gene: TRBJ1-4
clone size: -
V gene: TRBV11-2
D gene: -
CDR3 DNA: TGTGCCAGCAGCATAGGGCCGCACAGGCGCATAAATGAAAAACTGTTTTTT
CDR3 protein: CASSIGPHRRINEKLFF

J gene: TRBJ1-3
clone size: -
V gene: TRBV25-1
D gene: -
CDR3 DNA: TGTGCCAGCAGTGAACTGGGACTCGCCGGAAACACCATATATTTT
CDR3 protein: CASSELGLAGNTIYF

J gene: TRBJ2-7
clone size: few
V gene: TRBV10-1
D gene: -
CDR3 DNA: TGCGCCAGCAGTCAGGGTTGGGCGGTCGAGCAGTACTTC
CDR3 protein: CASSQGWAVEQYF

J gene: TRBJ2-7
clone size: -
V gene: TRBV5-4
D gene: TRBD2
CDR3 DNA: TGTGCCAGCAGCCCAGGGATAGCGGGGGACTACGAGCAGTACTTC
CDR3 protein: CASSPGIAGDYEQYF

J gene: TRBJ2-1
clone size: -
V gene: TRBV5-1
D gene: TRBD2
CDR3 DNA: TGCGCCAGCAGCCTGACTAGCGGGGGGCCCCACGCGCAGTTCTTC
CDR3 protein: CASSLTSGGPHAQFF

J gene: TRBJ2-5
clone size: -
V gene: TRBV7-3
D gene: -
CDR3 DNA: TGTGCCAGCAGCCGTGACAGGCAAGAGACCCAGTACTTC
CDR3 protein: CASSRDRQETQYF

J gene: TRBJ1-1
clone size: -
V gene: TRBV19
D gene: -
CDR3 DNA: TGTGCCAGTAGTAGGGCAATGAACACTGAAGCTTTCTTT
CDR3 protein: CASSRAMNTEAFF

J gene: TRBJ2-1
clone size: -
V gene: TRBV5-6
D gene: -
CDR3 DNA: TGTGCCAGCAGCTTGGTCGGGGGGCCCTACAATGAGCAGTTCTTC
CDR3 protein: CASSLVGGPYNEQFF

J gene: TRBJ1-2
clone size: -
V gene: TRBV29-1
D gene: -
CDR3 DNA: TGCAGCGTTTGGACTTATTATGGCTACACCTTC
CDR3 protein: CSVWTYYGYTF

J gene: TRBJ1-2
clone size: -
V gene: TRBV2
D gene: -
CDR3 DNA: TGTGCCAGCAGTCTTACGACAGTCTATGGCTACACCTTC
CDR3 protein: CASSLTTVYGYTF

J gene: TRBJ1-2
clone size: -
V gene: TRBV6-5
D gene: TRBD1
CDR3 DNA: TGTGCCAGCAGGTCGCAACAGGGGGGCTACACCTTC
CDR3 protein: CASRSQQGGYTF

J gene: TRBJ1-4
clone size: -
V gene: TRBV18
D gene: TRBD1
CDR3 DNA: TGTGCCAGCTCGCCTACGGACAGGGGAACTAATGAAAAACTGTTTTTT
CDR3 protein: CASSPTDRGTNEKLFF

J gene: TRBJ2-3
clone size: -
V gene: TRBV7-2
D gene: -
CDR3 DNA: TGTGCCAGCACCCCCTTTGTCACAGATACGCAGTATTTT
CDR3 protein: CASTPFVTDTQYF

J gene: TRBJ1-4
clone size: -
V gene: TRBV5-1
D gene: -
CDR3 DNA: TGCGCCAGCAGCTCCTGGGGCGGAAATGAAAAACTGTTTTTT
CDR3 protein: CASSSWGGNEKLFF

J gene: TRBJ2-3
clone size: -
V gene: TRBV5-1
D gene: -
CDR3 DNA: TGCGCCAGCAGCTCGCTTGGGGGGAGGGATACGCAGTATTTT
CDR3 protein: CASSSLGGRDTQYF

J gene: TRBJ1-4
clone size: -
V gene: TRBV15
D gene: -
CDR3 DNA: TGTGCCACCAGCAGACAGGGTGCTAATGAAAAACTGTTTTTT
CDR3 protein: CATSRQGANEKLFF

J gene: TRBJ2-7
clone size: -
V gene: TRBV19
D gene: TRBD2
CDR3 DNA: TGTGCCAGTAGTACGGCGGGGGTGTCGGTCTACGAGCAGTACTTC
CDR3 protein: CASSTAGVSVYEQYF

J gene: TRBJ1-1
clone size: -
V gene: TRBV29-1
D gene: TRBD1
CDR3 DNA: TGCAGCGCCAAGGGACAGCTAAACACTGAAGCTTTCTTT
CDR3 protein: CSAKGQLNTEAFF

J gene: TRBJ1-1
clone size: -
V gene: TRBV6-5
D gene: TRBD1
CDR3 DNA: TGTGCCAGCAGTTTTCGCCGGGACAGGGAACCTTTCTTT
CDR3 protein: CASSFRRDREPFF

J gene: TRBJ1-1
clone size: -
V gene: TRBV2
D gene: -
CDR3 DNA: TGTGCCAGCAGTTCTCAGGCGTACACTGAAGCTTTCTTT
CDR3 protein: CASSSQAYTEAFF

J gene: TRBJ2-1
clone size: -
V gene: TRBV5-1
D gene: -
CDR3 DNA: TGCGCCAGCAGTTCCGACAGTTACAATGAGCAGTTCTTC
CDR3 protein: CASSSDSYNEQFF

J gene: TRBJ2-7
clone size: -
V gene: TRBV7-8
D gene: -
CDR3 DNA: TGTGCCAGCAGCCGCCGGGACAACTACGAGCAGTACTTC
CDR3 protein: CASSRRDNYEQYF

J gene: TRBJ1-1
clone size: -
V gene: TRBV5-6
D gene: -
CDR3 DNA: TGTGCCAGCAGCCTGGATCAGGGGCGACTGAACACTGAAGCTTTCTTT
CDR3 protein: CASSLDQGRLNTEAFF

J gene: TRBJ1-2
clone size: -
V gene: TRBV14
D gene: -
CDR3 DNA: TGTGCCAGCAGCCAAGGCGGGTTTCTAGGTGGCTACACCTTC
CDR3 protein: CASSQGGFLGGYTF

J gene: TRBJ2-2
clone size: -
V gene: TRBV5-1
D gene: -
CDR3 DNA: TGCGCCAGCAGCATACTAAGGGGGACAACCAACACCGGGGAGCTGTTTTTT
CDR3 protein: CASSILRGTTNTGELFF

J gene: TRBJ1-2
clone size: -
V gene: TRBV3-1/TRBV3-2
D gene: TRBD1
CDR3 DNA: TGTGCCAGCAGCTACGACGTCCGACAGGGCTTAGGCTCAGGGGGCTACACCTTC
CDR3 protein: CASSYDVRQGLGSGGYTF

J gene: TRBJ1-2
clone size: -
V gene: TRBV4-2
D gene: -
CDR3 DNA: TGTGCCAGCAGCCAAGCGGGCCTGGGAGAAAAGGACTATGGCTACACCTTC
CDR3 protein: CASSQAGLGEKDYGYTF

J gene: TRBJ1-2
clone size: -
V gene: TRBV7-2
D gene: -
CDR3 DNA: TGTGCCAGCAGCTCCGAGTCGTCCGTTTATCGCTACACCTTC
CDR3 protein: CASSSESSVYRYTF

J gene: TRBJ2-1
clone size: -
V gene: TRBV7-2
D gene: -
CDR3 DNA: TGTGCCAGCAGCTTCATTATGGGACTGTACAGCTCCTACAATGAGCAGTTCTTC
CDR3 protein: CASSFIMGLYSSYNEQFF

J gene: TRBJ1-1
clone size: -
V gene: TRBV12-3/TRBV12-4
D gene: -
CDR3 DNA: TGTGCCAGCACCACCTATGCAACTGAAGCTTTCTTT
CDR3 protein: CASTTYATEAFF

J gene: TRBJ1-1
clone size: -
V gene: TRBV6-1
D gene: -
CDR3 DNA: TGTGCCAGCAGTGAACGCGGGAACACTGAAGCTTTCTTT
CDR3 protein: CASSERGNTEAFF

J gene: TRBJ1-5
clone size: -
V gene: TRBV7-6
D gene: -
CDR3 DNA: TGTGCCAGCAGCTTAGCACCTGATATGACAGTCCAGCATTTT
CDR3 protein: CASSLAPDMTVQHF

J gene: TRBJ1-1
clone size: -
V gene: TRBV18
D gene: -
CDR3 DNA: TGTGCCAGCTCACCACCTGACAGCTTGAACACTGAAGCTTTCTTT
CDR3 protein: CASSPPDSLNTEAFF

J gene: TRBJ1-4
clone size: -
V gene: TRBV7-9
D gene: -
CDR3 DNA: TGTGCCAGCAGCCTGTCAGGGAAGGAAAAACTGTTTTTT
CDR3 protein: CASSLSGKEKLFF

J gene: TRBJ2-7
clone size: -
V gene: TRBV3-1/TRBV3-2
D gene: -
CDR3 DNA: TGTGCCAGCAGCCAAGTCGGAGCCCGACGCGAGCAGTACTTC
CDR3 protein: CASSQVGARREQYF

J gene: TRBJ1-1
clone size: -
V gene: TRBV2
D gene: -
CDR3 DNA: TGTGCCAGCAGTGACAGAGGGAGGGGGAACACTGAAGCTTTCTTT
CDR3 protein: CASSDRGRGNTEAFF

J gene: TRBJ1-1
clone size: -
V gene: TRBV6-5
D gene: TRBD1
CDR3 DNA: TGTGCCAGCAGCGACAGGGGGCTCCCTAACACTGAAGCTTTCTTT
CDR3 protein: CASSDRGLPNTEAFF